The 20 T cell receptor beta chains presented below share a single source sample, sequenced in a study of blood T cell repertoires in COVID-19. Sequenced by immunoSEQ multiplex PCR; TCRdb stores in-frame clones only, minus some. The sample lists roughly 200,000 clones; about 85% were seen once. Sequencing used peripheral blood. Source of these receptors: a woman aged 55-69 years with acute or convalescent COVID-19.

This chain links TRBV29-1 with TRBJ1-5; D is uncertain. Germline V CDR1 and CDR2: SQVTM, ANQGSEA. The V end was cut by 4 bases, the J end by 0 bases, with 7 bases between. The CDR3 length is 13 residues. The CDR3 region is CSVGENSNQPQHF. The CDR3 DNA follows: TGCAGCGTTGGGGAGAATAGCAATCAGCCCCAGCATTTT.

This chain joins TRBV2 and TRBJ2-3; unclear D gene. V lost 3 bases to trimming and J lost 2 bases, with 6 bases between them. CDR3 length: 13 residues. Germline V lookup: CDR1 SNHLY, CDR2 FYNNEI. The CDR3 nucleotides are TGTGCCAGCAGTGAGGGCGACACAGATACGCAGTATTTT. Its translation: CASSEGDTDTQYF.

This clone was found once. The genes are TRBV28 and TRBJ1-2; D unclear. The germline V gene has CDR1 MDHEN and CDR2 SYDVKM. V was clipped by 8 bases and J by 6 bases, with 7 bases between them. The CDR3 length is 10 residues. CDR3 nucleotides: TGTGCCAGCGGCAGAAATGGCTACACCTTC. Translation: CASGRNGYTF.

The rearrangement uses TRBV9 and TRBJ2-3, with TRBD1 matching 10 bases. After removal of 2 bases from V and 7 bases from J, the junction contained 7 bases not matched to a gene. CDR3 size: 15 residues. Germline CDR1 and CDR2: SGDLS and YYNGEE. The CDR3: CASSVGTGADHTQYF. CDR3 in DNA: TGTGCCAGCAGCGTCGGGACAGGGGCAGACCATACGCAGTATTTT. The full variable domain, rest sourced from reference TRBV9 and TRBJ2-3, is DSGVTQTPKHLITATGQRVTLRCSPRSGDLSVYWYQQSLDQGLQFLIQYYNGEERAKGNILERFSAQQFPDLHSELNLSSLELGDSALYFCASSVGTGADHTQYFGPGTRLTVL.

This chain uses TRBV27 with TRBJ1-5; D is perhaps TRBD1 (5 bases). Germline V gene data show CDR1 as MNHEY and CDR2 as SMNVEV (reference sequence). This CDR3 contains 15 residues. V lost 3 bases to trimming and J lost 2 bases, with 11 bases between them. The chain's CDR3 is CASSFRGNRNQPQHF. The CDR3 region has the DNA TGTGCCAGCAGTTTTAGGGGAAACCGCAATCAGCCCCAGCATTTT.

This clone has only one observation. The chain employs TRBV7-9 and TRBJ2-6; D possibly corresponds to TRBD1 (5 bases). V lost 3 bases and J lost 4, with 13 bases in between. CDR1 and CDR2 (germline): SEHNR, FQNEAQ (reference sequence). The length of the CDR3 is 16 residues. CDR3 DNA sequence: TGTGCCAGCAGCTTCGAAAGGGGCACAGGGGCCAACGTCCTGACTTTC. It yields the protein CASSFERGTGANVLTF. The variable domain in full, completed from reference TRBV7-9 and TRBJ2-6, reads DTGVSQNPRHKITKRGQNVTFRCDPISEHNRLYWYRQTLGQGPEFLTYFQNEAQLEKSRLLSDRFSAERPKGSFSTLEIQRTEQGDSAMYLCASSFERGTGANVLTFGAGSRLTVL.

The V and J genes are TRBV2 and TRBJ2-5; 9 positions match TRBD1. J gave up 4 bases and V 1 base, and 4 bases lay outside the gene matches. This CDR3 comprises 15 residues. From germline, CDR1 is SNHLY and CDR2 FYNNEI. This CDR3 reads CASSEGGTGIETQYF. The CDR3, as DNA: TGTGCCAGCAGTGAAGGGGGGACAGGGATAGAGACCCAGTACTTC.

Points on this clone: Distinct nucleotide sequences in the sample also encode this CDR3. The chain carries TRBV3-1 (or the pseudogene TRBV3-2) and TRBJ1-4, with D maybe TRBD1 (6 bases). Trimming pared 4 bases from V and 13 bases from J, leaving 16 bases between. The germline gives CDR1 LGHDT, CDR2 YNNKEL (reference sequence). The CDR3 sequence is 13 residues long. The CDR3 sequence is CASSPTTGTVLFF. DNA for the CDR3: TGTGCCAGCAGCCCCACGACAGGAACAGTACTGTTTTTT.

This sequence joins TRBV29-1 and TRBJ1-4, with 8 bases identical to TRBD1. V lost 5 bases, J lost 6 bases, and 5 bases stayed unmatched. The length of the CDR3 is 13 residues. The germline V gene has CDR1 SQVTM and CDR2 ANQGSEA. CDR3 sequence reads: CSVLPGGYEKLFF. The DNA of the CDR3 is TGCAGCGTTCTCCCAGGGGGCTATGAAAAACTGTTTTTT. The variable domain in full, completed from reference TRBV29-1 and TRBJ1-4, reads SAVISQKPSRDICQRGTSLTIQCQVDSQVTMMFWYRQQPGQSLTLIATANQGSEATYESGFVIDKFPISRPNLTFSTLTVSNMSPEDSSIYLCSVLPGGYEKLFFGSGTQLSVL.

The rearrangement joins TRBV25-1 to TRBJ2-7; TRBD2 is a possible D gene (5 bases). Between the trimmed V and J ends, which lost 2 bases and 4 bases, there was a span of 18 bases. The CDR3 covers 16 residues. Germline V gene sequence: CDR1 MGHDK, CDR2 SYGVNS. As DNA, the CDR3 is TGTGCCAGCAGTGAACGGCTAGCAGCCCTCTGGTACGAGCAGTACTTC. As protein: CASSERLAALWYEQYF.

The V gene is TRBV24-1, the J gene TRBJ2-3; the match to TRBD1 covers 8 bases. Germline assignment: CDR1 KGHDR and CDR2 SFDVKD. Trimming took 8 bases from V and 5 from J; bases not matched to a gene: 8. This CDR3 spans 14 amino acids. The CDR3 DNA follows: TGTGCCACCACCTCTGGACAGGGCATAGATACGCAGTATTTT. Residues: CATTSGQGIDTQYF.

V usage is TRBV2 and J usage is TRBJ1-3, with D possibly matching TRBD1 (5 bases). The CDR3 sequence is 13 residues long. V was shortened by 7 bases and J by 4 bases, with 11 bases between the two germline ends. Per the germline V gene, CDR1 is SNHLY and CDR2 is FYNNEI. In DNA form, the CDR3 reads TGTGCCAGCAACCGGGGGGGAGGAAACACCATATATTTT. It is translated as CASNRGGGNTIYF.

The chain is built from TRBV3-1 (or the pseudogene TRBV3-2) and TRBJ2-5; D perhaps matches TRBD2 (5 bases). Trimming took 2 bases from V and 2 from J, leaving 18 bases between them. CDR1 LGHDT and CDR2 YNNKEL come from the germline V gene (reference sequence). CDR3 size: 17 residues. DNA for the CDR3: TGTGCCAGCAGCCAATGGTCGCTCCTAGCAGATCAAGAGACCCAGTACTTC. Translated: CASSQWSLLADQETQYF.

V and J are TRBV6-5 and TRBJ2-1, with D tentatively TRBD2 (5 bases). The germline V gene encodes CDR1 MNHEY and CDR2 SVGAGI. V lost 4 bases and J 9 bases, leaving 16 bases between the germline ends. The CDR3 runs to 14 residues. CDR3 region: CASSWITRIGEQFF. The CDR3 region has the DNA TGTGCCAGCAGTTGGATCACTAGGATCGGTGAGCAGTTCTTC.

The chain is built from TRBV2 and TRBJ1-4; D perhaps matches TRBD1 (6 bases). Germline V CDR1 and CDR2: SNHLY, FYNNEI. V lost 8 bases to trimming and J lost 8 bases, with 15 bases between them. The CDR3 has 13 amino acids. In DNA form, the CDR3 reads TGTGCCAGCTTGTACAGGGTAGGCGAAAAACTGTTTTTT. Protein: CASLYRVGEKLFF.

The chain combines TRBV6-5 with TRBJ1-4, with unresolved D. Germline CDR1 MNHEY, CDR2 SVGAGI. V dropped 1 base and J dropped 10 bases, with 19 bases sitting between them. This CDR3 is 16 amino acids long. The CDR3 spells CASSYLGGQSTRKLFF. The CDR3 DNA reads as TGTGCCAGCAGTTACTTGGGAGGGCAATCTACTCGAAAACTGTTTTTT.

The chain joins TRBV7-6 to TRBJ2-3; D is possibly TRBD2 (6 bases). V dropped 5 bases and J dropped 8 bases, with 17 bases sitting between them. This CDR3 is 14 amino acids long. CDR1 and CDR2 (germline): SGHVS, FNYEAQ. CDR3 residues: CASSQTAGRSTQYF. In DNA, the CDR3 is TGTGCCAGCAGCCAAACTGCGGGGCGCAGTACGCAGTATTTT.

In its sample, this clone was seen a few times. This sequence joins TRBV4-1 and TRBJ2-3; 7 bases match TRBD1. The junction had 5 bases not matched to a gene; V was cut back by 3 bases and J by 2 bases. This CDR3 contains 15 residues. Germline V gene sequence: CDR1 MGHRA, CDR2 YSYEKL. The CDR3: CASSHSGQTTDTQYF. As DNA, the CDR3 is TGCGCCAGCAGCCACTCGGGACAGACCACAGATACGCAGTATTTT.

The chain combines TRBV5-5 with TRBJ1-1; no clear D gene. Per germline, CDR1 SGHKS and CDR2 YYEKEE (reference sequence). The CDR3 has 12 amino acids. Trimming left V 1 base short and J 11 bases short, with 12 bases between. The chain's CDR3 is CASSLPRARAFF. The CDR3 nucleotides are TGTGCCAGCAGCTTGCCGCGGGCCCGGGCTTTCTTT.

The gene calls are TRBV2 and TRBJ1-1; 7 bases are a match to TRBD1. Looked up from germline, CDR1 is SNHLY and CDR2 is FYNNEI. V was pared by 7 bases and J by 1 base, with 12 bases of the junction left unmatched. This CDR3 has 16 residues. CDR3 nucleotides: TGTGCCAGCATCGTAGGCAGGGGGAAAGGGAACACTGAAGCTTTCTTT. This codes for CASIVGRGKGNTEAFF.